These 30 T cell receptor beta chains originate from one sample sequenced in a study of blood T cell repertoires in COVID-19. This table comes from immunoSEQ multiplex PCR, and its TCRdb copy is limited to in-frame clones, with some not included. Among 200,000 to 250,000 clones, around 81% were seen once, and the ten largest hold about 8.9%. The sequenced sample was PBMCs or T cells enriched from blood (not recorded which). All receptors come from a woman between 45 and 65 years old with acute COVID-19.

The count of this clone is one. The V gene is TRBV9, the J gene TRBJ2-3; 14 nucleotides line up with TRBD2. With V trimmed by 3 bases and J by 4 bases, 4 bases remained unmatched. Germline CDR1 and CDR2: SGDLS and YYNGEE. This CDR3 has 16 amino acids. CDR3 sequence (DNA): TGTGCCAGCAGCGGTGGGACTAGCGGGAGACCAGATACGCAGTATTTT. Protein product: CASSGGTSGRPDTQYF.

This chain links TRBV13 with TRBJ1-1, with TRBD1 matching over 8 bases. Trimming cost V 1 base and J 4 bases; bases outside gene matches: 5. The CDR3 sequence is 15 residues long. Germline assignment: CDR1 PRHDT and CDR2 FYEKMQ (reference sequence). The CDR3 nucleotides are TGTGCCAGCAGCTTAGATAGACAGGGGATCACTGAAGCTTTCTTT. It yields the protein CASSLDRQGITEAFF.

The rearrangement uses TRBV27 and TRBJ2-5; D remains unclear. Per germline, CDR1 MNHEY and CDR2 SMNVEV (reference sequence). Trimming took off 0 bases at V and 9 bases at J, with 11 bases between the two ends. The CDR3 totals 13 residues. As DNA, the CDR3 is TGTGCCAGCAGTTTATCGTCGACTGGTGCCCAGTACTTC. Its translation: CASSLSSTGAQYF.

This clone has a handful of counts. This chain joins TRBV19 and TRBJ2-6, with unresolved D. Trimming removed 6 bases at V and 4 bases at J, with 16 bases between. The length of the CDR3 is 16 residues. The germline V gene encodes CDR1 LNHDA and CDR2 SQIVND (reference sequence). The DNA of the CDR3 is TGTGCCAGTAGCTACCGTCAGGCTCTCGGGGCCAACGTCCTGACTTTC. Translated, it gives CASSYRQALGANVLTF.

This rearrangement joins TRBV10-3 to TRBJ1-2; 10 bases agree with TRBD1. CDR1 is ENHRY and CDR2 is SYGVKD in the germline V gene. This CDR3 comprises 16 residues. V dropped 10 bases and J dropped 3; count of bases not matched to a gene: 14. Here the CDR3 DNA reads TGTGCCAATCGACGAATAACCGGGACAGGGGACTATGGCTACACCTTC. This codes for CANRRITGTGDYGYTF.

The count of this clone is one. The rearrangement uses TRBV12-3 or TRBV12-4 and TRBJ2-5; 7 nucleotides agree with TRBD1. The V segment lost 5 bases and the J segment 3 bases; nucleotides outside the gene matches: 3. There are 13 residues in the CDR3. CDR3: CASSPQGEETQYF. The CDR3 coding sequence is TGTGCCAGCAGTCCTCAGGGGGAAGAGACCCAGTACTTC.

This rearrangement joins TRBV18 to TRBJ1-2; 7 bases agree with TRBD1. The CDR3 has 16 amino acids. V shed 2 bases and J 0 bases; nucleotides not matched to a gene: 6. Germline CDR1 KGHSH, CDR2 LQKENI. CDR3: CASSPNPGQTNYGYTF. The CDR3 region has the DNA TGTGCCAGCTCACCAAACCCGGGACAGACTAACTATGGCTACACCTTC.

The V call is TRBV5-1, the J call TRBJ1-4; D might be TRBD1 (5 bases). The germline V and J ends were trimmed by 7 bases and 0 bases, with 10 bases remaining between them. The CDR3 loop spans 14 amino acids. Germline V CDR1 and CDR2: SGHRS, YFSETQ. This chain's CDR3 is CASARATTNEKLFF. CDR3 coding DNA: TGCGCCAGCGCCAGGGCAACAACTAATGAAAAACTGTTTTTT.

V and J are TRBV11-2 and TRBJ1-3; D uncertain. The germline CDR1 and CDR2 sequences are SGHAT and FQNNGV. This CDR3 has 16 amino acids. V dropped 0 bases and J dropped 0 bases, with 9 bases sitting between them. The CDR3 region is CASSLDLAVSGNTIYF. CDR3 DNA sequence: TGTGCCAGCAGCTTAGATCTGGCAGTCTCTGGAAACACCATATATTTT.

This clone was observed a handful of times. This sequence joins TRBV5-8 and TRBJ1-5; D is undetermined. The CDR3 sequence is 13 residues long. V was trimmed by 0 bases and J by 7 bases, leaving 8 bases between them. CDR1 SGHTS and CDR2 YDEGEE come from the germline V gene. As DNA, the CDR3 is TGTGCCAGCAGCTTGGAGCCAGGACAGCCCCAGCATTTT. Amino acids: CASSLEPGQPQHF.

V gene TRBV14 combines with J gene TRBJ1-1; no clear D. The CDR3 extends over 15 amino acids. Trimming removed 0 bases at V and 0 bases at J, with 8 bases between. The germline gives CDR1 SGHDN, CDR2 FVKESK. CDR3 nucleotide sequence: TGTGCCAGCAGCCAAGAGTTAGCCTTGAACACTGAAGCTTTCTTT. It codes for CASSQELALNTEAFF.

CDR3 protein: CSVEPQGTDTQYF. CDR3 DNA: TGCAGCGTTGAGCCACAGGGCACAGATACGCAGTATTTT. The chain joins TRBV29-1 to TRBJ2-3, with a weak D call TRBD1 (5 bases). Trimming shortened V by 3 bases and J by 1 base, and 8 bases separated the two germline ends. This CDR3 spans 13 amino acids. Looked up from germline, CDR1 is SQVTM and CDR2 is ANQGSEA.

This clone was observed a few times. The rearrangement links TRBV28 to TRBJ1-6, with 7 bases that match TRBD1. The CDR3 sequence is 14 residues long. V shed 1 base, J shed 14 bases, and the junction held 8 bases outside the gene matches. Germline assignment: CDR1 MDHEN and CDR2 SYDVKM. CDR3: CASSLLEGASSLHF. The CDR3, as DNA: TGTGCCAGCAGTTTATTGGAGGGGGCGTCGTCCCTCCACTTT.

V is TRBV7-9 and J is TRBJ1-1, with D perhaps matching TRBD1 (6 bases). The length of the CDR3 is 13 residues. The germline V gene has CDR1 SEHNR and CDR2 FQNEAQ (reference sequence). V lost 3 bases, J lost 8 bases, and 13 bases lay in between. The CDR3 here is CASSFTGQTEAFF. CDR3 nucleotides: TGTGCCAGCAGCTTTACGGGACAAACCGAAGCTTTCTTT.

The chain is built from TRBV29-1 and TRBJ1-2, with 8 bases matching TRBD1. The CDR3 loop spans 18 amino acids. Germline CDR1 SQVTM, CDR2 ANQGSEA. The trim removed 0 bases at V and 4 bases at J, leaving 16 bases unmatched. The CDR3 loop is CSVEDRGVTGADRYGYTF. The CDR3 DNA sequence: TGCAGCGTTGAAGATCGCGGGGTGACAGGGGCGGACCGCTATGGCTACACCTTC.

Only one count was recorded for this clone. The V call is TRBV28, the J call TRBJ1-1; D remains ambiguous. The CDR3 is 13 amino acids. Germline lookup yields CDR1 MDHEN and CDR2 SYDVKM. V was shortened by 2 bases and J by 4 bases, with 8 bases between the two germline ends. The CDR3 region has the DNA TGTGCCAGCAGTTTAATTAGTCTCACTGAAGCTTTCTTT. Its protein product is CASSLISLTEAFF.

The chain joins TRBV6-5 to TRBJ1-1; D uncertain. The germline V and J ends were trimmed by 7 bases and 1 base, with 10 bases remaining between them. This CDR3 has 13 residues. Germline V gene data show CDR1 as MNHEY and CDR2 as SVGAGI. The CDR3 DNA reads TGTGCCAGCACCCCAGCGCCGAACACTGAAGCTTTCTTT. This codes for CASTPAPNTEAFF.

The genes are TRBV6-2 or TRBV6-3 and TRBJ1-6; D is uncertain. Between the trimmed V and J ends, which lost 3 bases and 5 bases, there was a span of 8 bases. CDR3 length: 14 residues. Germline V gene data show CDR1 as MNHEY and CDR2 as SVGEGT. The CDR3 DNA reads TGTGCCAGCAGTTATGGCACCCATAATTCACCCCTCCACTTT. Translating gives CASSYGTHNSPLHF.

This rearrangement joins TRBV5-1 to TRBJ1-4; D call uncertain. Germline V gene lookup returns CDR1 SGHRS and CDR2 YFSETQ. V was shortened by 2 bases and J by 6 bases, with 11 bases between the two germline ends. This CDR3 spans 14 amino acids. The CDR3 reads CASSFGSTDEKLFF. The CDR3 nucleotides read TGCGCCAGCAGCTTTGGCTCGACTGATGAAAAACTGTTTTTT. Using reference TRBV5-1 and TRBJ1-4 for the parts outside the CDR3, the full variable domain is KAGVTQTPRYLIKTRGQQVTLSCSPISGHRSVSWYQQTPGQGLQFLFEYFSETQRNKGNFPGRFSGRQFSNSRSEMNVSTLELGDSALYLCASSFGSTDEKLFFGSGTQLSVL.

In DNA, the CDR3 is TGTGCCAGCAGGGCTAGACTAGCGGGGGGGCCCTACTACGAGCAGTACTTC. Protein sequence: CASRARLAGGPYYEQYF. The chain combines TRBV28 with TRBJ2-7; 14 nucleotides agree with TRBD2. Germline V gene data show CDR1 as MDHEN and CDR2 as SYDVKM. Germline trimming cut 6 bases from V and 3 bases from J; bases unmatched to any gene: 10. CDR3 length: 17 amino acids.

In this sample, this clone turned up once. V usage is TRBV3-1 (or the pseudogene TRBV3-2) and J usage is TRBJ2-5; 9 bases are shared with TRBD2. V lost 1 base, J lost 2 bases, and 2 bases stayed unmatched. The CDR3 runs to 15 residues. Germline values: CDR1 LGHDT, CDR2 YNNKEL (reference sequence). The CDR3 loop is CASSQGRGGQETQYF. CDR3 nucleotides: TGTGCCAGCAGCCAAGGGCGGGGGGGACAAGAGACCCAGTACTTC.

The chain carries TRBV11-3 and TRBJ2-1, with D unclear. CDR3 length equals 16 residues. The germline CDR1 and CDR2 sequences are SGHNT and YENEEA. The germline V and J ends were trimmed by 0 bases and 6 bases, with 15 bases remaining between them. The CDR3 region has the DNA TGTGCCAGCAGCTTAGAGAGCCGGAGTGCCCGCAATGAGCAGTTCTTC. This gives the protein CASSLESRSARNEQFF.

This clone was seen once. The CDR3 spells CASRDSNQETQYF. In DNA form, the CDR3 reads TGTGCCAGCAGAGACAGTAACCAAGAGACCCAGTACTTC. V and J are TRBV3-1 (or the pseudogene TRBV3-2) and TRBJ2-5; tentatively, D is TRBD1 (5 bases). This CDR3 contains 13 residues. Germline lookup yields CDR1 LGHDT and CDR2 YNNKEL (reference sequence). V lost 6 bases to trimming and J lost 0 bases, with 8 bases between them.

This chain joins TRBV7-3 and TRBJ2-5, with TRBD1 as a possible D gene (6 bases). The length of the CDR3 is 13 residues. V gave up 5 bases and J gave up 4 bases, with 11 bases separating them. The V gene's germline CDR1 is SGHTA and CDR2 FQGTGA. The CDR3 nucleotides are TGTGCCAGCAGCACCCTAGGGGGAGAGACCCAGTACTTC. It is translated as CASSTLGGETQYF.

This chain joins TRBV18 and TRBJ1-6, with D hard to call. Germline CDR1 and CDR2: KGHSH and LQKENI. Trimming stripped 2 bases from V and 10 bases from J, with 9 bases between. The CDR3 length is 13 residues. Here the CDR3 reads CASSPDKVSPLHF. Here the CDR3 DNA reads TGTGCCAGCTCACCAGACAAGGTATCACCCCTCCACTTT.

The V call is TRBV18, the J call TRBJ2-7, with D uncertain. This CDR3 has 17 residues. The V end lost 3 bases, the J end lost 0 bases, and 18 bases lay between the germline ends. In germline, CDR1 is KGHSH, CDR2 LQKENI. DNA for the CDR3: TGTGCCAGCTCACCGTTTTCCCTACCCACCTCCTCCTACGAGCAGTACTTC. Translated, it gives CASSPFSLPTSSYEQYF. The full variable domain, with the rest looked up from reference TRBV18 and TRBJ2-7, is NAGVMQNPRHLVRRRGQEARLRCSPMKGHSHVYWYRQLPEEGLKFMVYLQKENIIDESGMPKERFSAEFPKEGPSILRIQQVVRGDSAAYFCASSPFSLPTSSYEQYFGPGTRLTVT.

This clone was detected once. The chain is built from TRBV7-9 and TRBJ2-3; TRBD2 matches at 12 bases. This CDR3 contains 16 residues. Per germline, CDR1 SEHNR and CDR2 FQNEAQ (reference sequence). J was trimmed by 5 bases and V by 5 bases; bases with no gene match: 8. The DNA for the CDR3 is TGTGCCAGCAGCCTCAGGACTAGCGGGGATCTAGATACGCAGTATTTT. Translation: CASSLRTSGDLDTQYF. Using reference TRBV7-9 and TRBJ2-3 for the parts outside the CDR3, the full variable domain is DTGVSQNPRHKITKRGQNVTFRCDPISEHNRLYWYRQTLGQGPEFLTYFQNEAQLEKSRLLSDRFSAERPKGSFSTLEIQRTEQGDSAMYLCASSLRTSGDLDTQYFGPGTRLTVL.

This clone has only a few counts. The chain links TRBV9 to TRBJ1-1, with D perhaps matching TRBD1 (6 bases). The CDR3 totals 14 residues. Trimming removed 0 bases at V and 6 bases at J, with 12 bases between. Germline CDR1 SGDLS, CDR2 YYNGEE. The CDR3 DNA is TGTGCCAGCAGCGTAGGGCCGGGGGGCCCTGAAGCTTTCTTT. Amino acids: CASSVGPGGPEAFF.

This clone was recorded once. The rearrangement links TRBV24-1 to TRBJ1-1; 7 nucleotides agree with TRBD1. Germline CDR1 reads KGHDR; CDR2 reads SFDVKD. The CDR3 is made up of 13 amino acids. With 9 bases clipped from V and 1 base from J, the junction kept 4 bases outside the gene matches. CDR3 bases: TGTGCCACCCAAGGACAGGCGAACACTGAAGCTTTCTTT. This codes for CATQGQANTEAFF.

The V call is TRBV5-6, the J call TRBJ2-1, with TRBD2 matching 13 bases. The CDR3 runs 16 residues. J was trimmed by 9 bases and V by 4 bases; bases with no gene match: 10. Germline-derived CDR1 and CDR2 are SGHDT and YYEEEE. CDR3 sequence reads: CASSTYPGLAGREQFF. CDR3 nucleotide sequence: TGTGCCAGCAGCACTTACCCGGGACTAGCGGGACGTGAGCAGTTCTTC.